This T cell receptor (beta chain) was observed in a study of monozygotic twins with inflammatory bowel disease. Notes on the study in general: Repertoire similarity was not found to differ between concordant and discordant twins, possibly from limited power.

TCRdb re-called the 5' RACE reads and gives one entry per CDR3 protein, without DNA. Seen in this sample are 350,000 to 500,000 distinct CDR3 sequences; the ten most common clones hold about 2.6%. CDR1 is LGHDT and CDR2 is YNNKEL in the germline V gene (reference sequence). The CDR3 contains 14 residues. A note on this clonotype: The antigen remains unidentified.

The sequence was collected from a human donor with ulcerative colitis or Crohn's disease, or a healthy co-twin of an affected twin (not recorded which). The chain carries TRBV3-1 and TRBJ1-2. Material for sequencing was blood. CDR3 protein: CASGRTEDNYGYTF.